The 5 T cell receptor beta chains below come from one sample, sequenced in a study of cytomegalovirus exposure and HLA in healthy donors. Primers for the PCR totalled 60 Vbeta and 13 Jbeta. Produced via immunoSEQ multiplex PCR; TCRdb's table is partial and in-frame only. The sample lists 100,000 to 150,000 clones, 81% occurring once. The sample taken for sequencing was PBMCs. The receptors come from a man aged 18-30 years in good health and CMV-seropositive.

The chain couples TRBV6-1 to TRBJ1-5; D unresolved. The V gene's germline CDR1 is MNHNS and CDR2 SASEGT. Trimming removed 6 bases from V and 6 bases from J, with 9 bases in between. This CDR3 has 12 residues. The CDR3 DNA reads TGTGCCAGCAGGACTGGTGGTCAGCCCCAGCATTTT. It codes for CASRTGGQPQHF.

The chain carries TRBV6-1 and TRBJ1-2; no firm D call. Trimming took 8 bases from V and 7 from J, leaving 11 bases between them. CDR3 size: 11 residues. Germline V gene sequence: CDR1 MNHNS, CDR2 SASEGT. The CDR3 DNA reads TGTGCCAGCCACCGGGTAGGTGGCTACACCTTC. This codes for CASHRVGGYTF.

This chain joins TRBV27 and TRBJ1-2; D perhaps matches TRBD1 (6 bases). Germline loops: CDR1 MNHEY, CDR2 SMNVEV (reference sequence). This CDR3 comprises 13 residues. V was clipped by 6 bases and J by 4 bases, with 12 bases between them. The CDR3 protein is CASRKDRIYGYTF. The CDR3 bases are TGTGCCAGCAGAAAAGACAGGATCTATGGCTACACCTTC.

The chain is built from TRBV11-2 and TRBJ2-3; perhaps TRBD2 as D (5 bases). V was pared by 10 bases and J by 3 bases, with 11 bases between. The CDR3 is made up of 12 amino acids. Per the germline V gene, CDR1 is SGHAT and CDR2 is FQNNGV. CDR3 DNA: TGTGCCACCCAACGGGGAACAGATACGCAGTATTTT. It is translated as CATQRGTDTQYF.

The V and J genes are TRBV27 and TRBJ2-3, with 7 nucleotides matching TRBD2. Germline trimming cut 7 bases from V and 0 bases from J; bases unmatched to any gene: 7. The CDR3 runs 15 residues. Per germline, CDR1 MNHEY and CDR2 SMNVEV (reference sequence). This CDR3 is CASTLSGISTDTQYF. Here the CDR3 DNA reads TGTGCCAGCACCCTCAGCGGGATAAGCACAGATACGCAGTATTTT.